This T cell receptor (beta chain) was found in a study of T-cell reconstitution after alpha-beta-depleted transplantation in children (dated by TCRdb to 2016 to 2017). The study in broad terms: The study quantitatively tracked T-cell immune reconstitution after TCRalphabeta/CD19-depleted allogeneic hematopoietic cell transplantation in children using TCR repertoire profiling. The investigation overall reported the following: Over subsequent months, a decline in hyperexpanded clone frequencies was noted, and after one year, T-cell counts and TCRbeta diversity were mostly ascribed to newly produced T cells. The apparently early alphabetaT-cell count recovery about two months after transplant was reportedly dependent on only several hundred rapidly expanded clones derived from non-depleted graft cells. In some patients, the high TCRbeta diversity seen at day 60 was put down to recipient T cells and intrathymic progenitors that had survived conditioning.

The intended sense of this specimen's treatment or condition label: allogeneic hematopoietic cell transplantation with graft depleted of TCRalphabeta T cells and CD19 B cells. The children who served as transplant recipients had been given grafts of TCRalphabeta/CD19-depleted allogeneic hematopoietic cells. The method was PCR. Sequencing took place on an Illumina HiSeq 2500. To normalize quantification of the TCRbeta repertoire, the TCR libraries were built with molecular barcoding that relied on unique molecular identifiers. Starting from the raw public reads, TCRdb applied fastp trimming at Q25, assembled clones with MiXCR and retained in-frame beta chains. All rows with the same CDR3 protein become a single entry with the most common DNA and genes. Here the sample has around 450,000 distinct CDR3 sequences; 43% occur a single time. The ten most abundant clones make up 27% of the sample. This clonotype was found many times. There is no known antigen for this receptor. No much larger clone exists at a distance of one base, and base qualities are not known.

The receptor was isolated from a girl aged 2-10 years with aplastic anemia, due to receive a stem cell transplant. Specimen: PBMCs, collected before TCRalphabeta/CD19-depleted stem cell transplant.

DNA sequence: TGCGCCAGCAGCTTTGCCGGGACAGGGTACAATGAGCAGTTCTTC. Its translation is CASSFAGTGYNEQFF. The receptor chain draws on TRBV5-1 and TRBJ2-1; TRBD1 agrees with 9 junctional bases. Counted from cysteine to phenylalanine, this CDR3 has 15 amino acids. This entry keeps only the CDR3 DNA: 45 bases, framed from base 1. V is trimmed back by 2 bases and J by 4 bases, and the junction contains 4 bases that no gene match accounts for. For CDR1 and CDR2, the germline V gene lists SGHRS and YFSETQ. Where the CDR3 stops, the reference TRBV5-1 and TRBJ2-1 genes take over; the full variable domain is KAGVTQTPRYLIKTRGQQVTLSCSPISGHRSVSWYQQTPGQGLQFLFEYFSETQRNKGNFPGRFSGRQFSNSRSEMNVSTLELGDSALYLCASSFAGTGYNEQFFGPGTRLTVL.